A single sample is the source of the 21 T cell receptor beta chains below, sequenced in a study of blood T cells in healthy people across ages. For the second PCR, which ran for roughly 6 to 12 cycles, a sample-barcoded 5' primer and a J-beta primer mix were used. Via MiXCR, TCRdb re-called the 5' RACE reads, giving one row per CDR3 protein. The data hold 550,000 to 800,000 distinct CDR3 sequences, with 32% observed a single time. Sequenced input: blood. The origin of the receptors is a woman aged 80 or over in good health.

A word on this clonotype: A read error may account for a junction end that differs from germline. This chain links TRBV20-1 with TRBJ1-4; tentative D call: TRBD1 (6 bases). The germline V gene encodes CDR1 DFQATT and CDR2 SNEGSKA (reference sequence). This CDR3 is built from 15 residues. CDR3 amino acids: CSANPWGDTNEKRFF. CDR3 nucleotides: TGCAGTGCTAACCCTTGGGGGGACACTAATGAAAAACGGTTTTTT.

This clonotype was counted ten times or more. The genes are TRBV5-4 and TRBJ2-1, with D perhaps TRBD2 (6 bases). The CDR3 extends over 16 amino acids. Trimming took 4 bases from V and 1 from J, leaving 15 bases between them. Germline V lookup: CDR1 SGHNT, CDR2 YYREEE (reference sequence). As DNA, the CDR3 is TGTGCCAGCAGCCCCGGGGGTACCCAATCCTACAATGAGCAGTTCTTC. Amino acid sequence: CASSPGGTQSYNEQFF.

This clonotype has a handful of counts. The chain has TRBV3-1 and TRBJ1-1; D unresolved. The CDR3 extends over 20 amino acids. V was clipped by 1 base and J by 1 base, with 25 bases between them. Germline lookup yields CDR1 LGHDT and CDR2 YNNKEL (reference sequence). CDR3 sequence: CASSQGRPGIYANRNTEAFF. The CDR3 region has the DNA TGTGCCAGCAGCCAAGGAAGGCCCGGGATATACGCTAATAGGAACACTGAAGCTTTCTTT.

Only a few counts were recorded for this clonotype. The chain links TRBV7-2 to TRBJ1-1, with TRBD1 identical over 7 bases. The CDR3 is 14 amino acids. V gave up 5 bases and J gave up 5 bases; unmatched junction bases: 8. From germline, CDR1 is SGHTA and CDR2 FQGNSA. DNA for the CDR3: TGTGCCAGCAGCCCCCAGACAGGGCCGACTGAAGCTTTCTTT. Protein: CASSPQTGPTEAFF.

In this sample, this clonotype turned up a few times. The chain joins TRBV4-2 to TRBJ1-5, with D perhaps matching TRBD1 (5 bases). Germline CDR1 is LGHNA and CDR2 is YNFKEQ. V was clipped by 0 bases and J by 7 bases, with 19 bases between them. The CDR3 covers 17 residues. In DNA, the CDR3 is TGTGCCAGCAGCCAAGATGCGGGACGGGTTTGGGTGCAGCCCCAGCATTTT. This encodes CASSQDAGRVWVQPQHF.

This clonotype occurred a few times. This chain joins TRBV6-5 and TRBJ1-1; 8 bases map to TRBD1. The CDR3 totals 15 residues. The V gene end was trimmed by 5 bases and the J gene end by 3 bases; junction bases not matched to a gene: 8. CDR1 is MNHEY and CDR2 is SVGAGI in the germline V gene. In DNA, the CDR3 is TGTGCCAGCAGTCTCTCTAGGACAGGGCACACTGAAGCTTTCTTT. Its translation is CASSLSRTGHTEAFF.

The sample holds a few counts of this clonotype. The chain couples TRBV4-1 to TRBJ2-2; 8 bases line up with TRBD2. Germline V lookup: CDR1 MGHRA, CDR2 YSYEKL. After removal of 2 bases from V and 4 bases from J, the junction contained 6 bases not matched to a gene. The CDR3 extends over 16 amino acids. CDR3 residues: CASSQSRGGFTGELFF. DNA of the CDR3: TGCGCCAGCAGCCAATCTCGCGGGGGGTTCACCGGGGAGCTGTTTTTT.

The J gene is TRBJ1-6, the V gene TRBV5-1; no reliable D call. This CDR3 has 15 residues. The ends were cut back, 0 bases at V and 10 bases at J, with 14 bases in the middle. Germline values: CDR1 SGHRS, CDR2 YFSETQ. The CDR3 region has the DNA TGCGCCAGCAGCTTGGATGCACTAACGTTATCACCCCTCCACTTT. It translates to CASSLDALTLSPLHF.

This rearrangement joins TRBV12-3 or TRBV12-4 to TRBJ2-1, with TRBD1 matching 12 bases. V lost 5 bases and J lost 3; bases outside the gene matches: 5. CDR3 length: 16 residues. The CDR3 here is CASSRGQGAIYNEQFF. The DNA for the CDR3 is TGTGCCAGCAGTCGGGGACAGGGGGCAATCTACAATGAGCAGTTCTTC.

This sequence joins TRBV18 and TRBJ2-7; 7 bases agree with TRBD1. The length of the CDR3 is 16 residues. Germline loops: CDR1 KGHSH, CDR2 LQKENI. Trimming at V came to 3 bases and at J to 2 bases, leaving 10 bases not matched to a gene. This chain's CDR3 is CASSPTGTAKTYEQYF. As DNA, the CDR3 is TGTGCCAGCTCACCTACCGGGACAGCCAAGACCTACGAGCAGTACTTC.

This clonotype was counted a few times. The chain's CDR3 is CASSSDRDRITDTQYF. As DNA, the CDR3 is TGTGCCAGTAGCTCTGACCGGGACAGGATCACAGATACGCAGTATTTT. This chain uses TRBV19 with TRBJ2-3; 8 bases match TRBD1. The CDR3 contains 16 residues. The V gene's germline CDR1 is LNHDA and CDR2 SQIVND (reference sequence). J was trimmed by 2 bases and V by 6 bases; bases with no gene match: 10.

This clonotype was observed at least ten times. The chain recombines TRBV11-2 with TRBJ2-7, with a weak D call TRBD2 (5 bases). Germline-derived CDR1 and CDR2 are SGHAT and FQNNGV. The V gene lost 0 bases and the J gene lost 0 bases, with 9 bases spanning the gap. The CDR3 has 15 residues. The CDR3 reads CASSLERVASYEQYF. The CDR3 DNA reads as TGTGCCAGCAGCTTAGAGAGGGTGGCCTCCTACGAGCAGTACTTC.

The chain carries TRBV19 and TRBJ2-1, with 10 bases aligning to TRBD2. The CDR3 runs 15 residues. With V trimmed by 1 base and J by 6 bases, 3 bases remained unmatched. The V gene's germline CDR1 is LNHDA and CDR2 SQIVND (reference sequence). The CDR3 sequence: CASSIGPSGGNEQFF. The CDR3, as DNA: TGTGCCAGTAGTATAGGGCCTAGCGGGGGCAATGAGCAGTTCTTC.

V gene TRBV7-9 combines with J gene TRBJ1-1, with D possibly being TRBD1 (5 bases). The CDR3 has 14 residues. The V gene lost 5 bases and the J gene lost 0 bases, with 10 bases spanning the gap. Germline CDR1 reads SEHNR; CDR2 reads FQNEAQ (reference sequence). The CDR3 region is CASSGNRLNTEAFF. The CDR3 bases are TGTGCCAGCAGCGGCAACAGGTTGAACACTGAAGCTTTCTTT. Full variable domain (rest looked up from reference TRBV7-9 and TRBJ1-1): DTGVSQNPRHKITKRGQNVTFRCDPISEHNRLYWYRQTLGQGPEFLTYFQNEAQLEKSRLLSDRFSAERPKGSFSTLEIQRTEQGDSAMYLCASSGNRLNTEAFFGQGTRLTVV.

Worth noting for this clonotype: An end of the junction differs from the germline gene, which may be a read error. The gene calls are TRBV7-3 and TRBJ1-1; weak D call: TRBD1 (6 bases). The CDR3 loop spans 15 amino acids. The germline CDR1 and CDR2 sequences are SGHTA and FQGTGA. The CDR3 here is CASGLQGGLNTEAFF. The CDR3 coding sequence is TGTGCCAGCGGCTTACAGGGAGGGTTGAACACTGAAGCTTTCTTT.

This clonotype has at least ten counts. The V and J genes are TRBV20-1 and TRBJ2-3, with TRBD2 matching over 8 bases. Trimming removed 3 bases from V and 4 bases from J; junction bases left unmatched: 3. The germline V gene has CDR1 DFQATT and CDR2 SNEGSKA (reference sequence). The CDR3 is 13 amino acids. DNA of the CDR3: TGCAGTGCTAGTAGTAGCGGGGCAGATACGCAGTATTTT. Its protein product is CSASSSGADTQYF.

The rearrangement links TRBV5-1 to TRBJ2-7; D unclear. The J call may be mistaken, given a closer DNA end match to TRBJ2-5. The CDR3 extends over 14 amino acids. Looked up from germline, CDR1 is SGHRS and CDR2 is YFSETQ. The CDR3 is CASGLPGRKETQYF. The CDR3 DNA is TGCGCCAGCGGCCTCCCGGGCAGGAAAGAGACCCAGTACTTC.

The chain recombines TRBV4-3 with TRBJ2-7; the D is unclear. Near its end, the DNA agrees better with TRBJ2-5, so the J call may be wrong. The length of the CDR3 is 14 residues. Germline assignment: CDR1 LGHNA and CDR2 YSLEER. The CDR3 reads CASSQDSLGETQYF. CDR3 DNA sequence: TGCGCCAGCAGCCAAGATTCATTGGGGGAGACCCAGTACTTC.

There are many counts of this clonotype. The V gene is TRBV6-6, the J gene TRBJ2-7, with D tentatively TRBD1 (6 bases). Trimming left V 8 bases short and J 7 bases short, with 18 bases between. The CDR3 loop spans 13 amino acids. Germline CDR1 is MNHNY and CDR2 is SVGAGI (reference sequence). The CDR3 loop reads CASGDTLPREQYF. The CDR3 DNA reads as TGTGCCAGCGGGGACACTCTCCCGAGGGAGCAGTACTTC.

This clonotype occurred many times. The chain combines TRBV28 with TRBJ2-7, with 7 bases matching TRBD1. Germline V gene data show CDR1 as MDHEN and CDR2 as SYDVKM. There are 15 residues in the CDR3. Trimming cost V 5 bases and J 3 bases; bases outside gene matches: 10. The CDR3 DNA reads as TGTGCCAGCAGTACACCCTCGACAGGGCTCTACGAGCAGTACTTC. Translation: CASSTPSTGLYEQYF.

This clonotype has a handful of counts. This could be a read error, since a much larger clone is one nucleotide away. This chain joins TRBV3-1 and TRBJ2-1; D gene unclear. The CDR3 totals 15 residues. Germline CDR1 is LGHDT and CDR2 is YNNKEL (reference sequence). The CDR3 DNA is TGTGCCAGCAGCCGAGACAATCATAAGGTAAATGAGCGGTTCTTC. Protein: CASSRDNHKVNERFF.